This TCR beta chain came from a study of cytomegalovirus exposure and HLA in healthy donors. Study observations and caveats: Across donors, presence/absence analyses took sequencing depth to be roughly uniform.

The PCR contained 60 Vbeta and 13 Jbeta primers. Sequencing was performed with immunoSEQ multiplex PCR; in TCRdb, only in-frame clones are kept and a portion is missing. Here the sample spans about 150,000 clones, roughly 10% being singletons. Turning to this clone: No antigen is known for it.

The germline V gene encodes CDR1 GTSNPN and CDR2 SVGIG (reference sequence). CDR3 length equals 16 residues. V was clipped by 4 bases and J by 1 base, with 19 bases between them. The chain is built from TRBV30 and TRBJ1-1, with no clear D. The material sequenced was PBMCs. The clonotype originates from a man aged 45-65 years in good health and CMV-seronegative. CDR3 in DNA: TGTGCCTGGACCCCCCTGGGCGGGGTTCAGAACACTGAAGCTTTCTTT. The encoded protein is CAWTPLGGVQNTEAFF.